This entry describes one T cell receptor beta chain. There are a few counts of this clonotype. What antigen it recognizes has not been identified. No base quality information exists; no much larger clone differs at one position. The source of the sample is a study of blood T cells in healthy people across ages (dated by TCRdb to between 2014 and 2017). As for the study more broadly: In model experiments, template switching captured about one uniquely barcoded TCR beta cDNA molecule for every two T cells. Four age groups were formed from the donors: young (average 16 years), middle-aged (approximately 39), aged (62) and long-lived (less than 85). For two donors (one aged 18 to 30 and one aged 80 or older), the study analyzed two additional independent replicas of 1 million unique cDNA reads from the same blood draw. Age-related changes in TCR beta repertoire diversity were measured in the study by deep sequencing normalized with unique cDNA molecular identifiers. To avoid experimental bias, donors of different ages were distributed randomly across sequencing lanes.

CDR1 and CDR2, looked up from the germline V gene, are MNHEY and SVGAGI. The cysteine opens and the phenylalanine closes a CDR3 of 19 amino acids. This entry keeps only the CDR3 DNA: 57 bases, framed from base 1. From V the trimming removes 0 bases and from J it removes 2 bases, while the gene matches leave 13 bases of the junction unaccounted for. The 39 donors, aged about 6 to 95 years, were systemically healthy Caucasian individuals from Russia. Each donor gave around 9.8 milliliters of peripheral blood, collected into EDTA-treated Vacutainer tubes. Ficoll-Paque density-gradient centrifugation was used to isolate PBMCs, with at least 7 million obtained per sample. Trizol reagent was used to extract total RNA from PBMCs, with at least 5.5 micrograms per sample. Naive CD45RAhigh/CD27high T cell percentages were measured by flow cytometry on a PBMC aliquot from every donor. The study at large found these results: Because donor CMV infection status was unknown, age-related changes in expanded clonotypes were potentially confounded. Compared with the aged group, the long-lived group had more naive CD4+ T cells, fewer expanded clones and increased TCR diversity, suggesting age selection. Observed TCR beta diversity per million T cells fell roughly linearly with age, and a significant reduction was already apparent by age around 40. Conclusive comparison of naive and antigen-experienced compartments was prevented by the profiling of bulk unsorted PBMCs. A strong correlation was found between observed TCR beta diversity and the percentage of naive T cells measured by flow cytometry. Estimates of total diversity based on one million sequenced T cells were regarded as lower bounds and as underestimates.

Preparation of the library involved 5' RACE. Sequencing instrument: Illumina HiSeq 2500. A second PCR of roughly 7 to 12 cycles was performed with a sample-barcoded 5' primer and a J-beta primer mix. Each TCR beta cDNA molecule received a unique molecular identifier from a template-switch 5' adaptor carrying 12 random nucleotides. At least 3 million CDR3-containing paired-end reads were obtained from each sample. The Mint cDNA synthesis kit, primed by a TRBC-specific oligonucleotide, was used to synthesize first-strand cDNA from all RNA. Following uracil-DNA glycosylase treatment, a first 18-cycle PCR with universal primers M1SS and BC2_uni_R was performed on all cDNA. The original pipeline was this. Normalization of each sample was performed by random selection of 1 million high-quality reads, each carrying a distinct molecular identifier. Reads sharing molecular identifiers were discarded rather than binned into consensus sequences. MiTCR, set to a Q25 quality threshold and the strictest error-elimination algorithm, was used for CDR3 identification, clonotype clustering and error correction. A nonparametric unseen species model with Euler transformation was used to estimate a lower bound on total TCR beta diversity. Clones were called with MiXCR by TCRdb after fastp trimmed the public reads at Q25, and only in-frame beta chains were retained. Here each entry gathers all rows of one CDR3 protein and keeps the most common genes and DNA. TCRdb's processing, not the study's, gives the V and J calls here. The sample records more than 1.4 million distinct CDR3 sequences, approximately 38% of which are singletons. In total, the top ten clones hold 7% to 9.5% of the sample.

This sequence originates from a woman aged 18-30 years in good health. The sample consisted of blood. The chain is assembled from TRBV6-5 and TRBJ1-2; TRBD1 aligns with 9 central bases. The CDR3 corresponds to CASSYSSIVPGQGNYGYTF. DNA sequence: TGTGCCAGCAGTTACTCCTCAATTGTCCCGGGACAGGGAAACTATGGCTACACCTTC.